This TCR beta chain was sequenced in a study of cytomegalovirus exposure and HLA in healthy donors. The donors (healthy individuals) were bone marrow donors. Although they were nominally healthy when sampled, donors likely had unrecorded immune exposures. This CDR3 is built from 14 residues. From germline, CDR1 is SGHTA and CDR2 FQGTGA. V dropped 5 bases and J dropped 7 bases, with 14 bases sitting between them. PCR used 60 Vbeta primers and 13 Jbeta primers. As processed by the authors: About 11 million of the about 80 million unique TCR beta chains counted in a later analysis were shared. Sequencing was performed with immunoSEQ multiplex PCR; in TCRdb, only in-frame clones are kept and a portion is missing. That table supplies the V and J calls and clone size; D and trimming were determined from the DNA. The table records roughly 220,000 clones, roughly four fifths of them present only once.

This receptor was identified in a woman between 35 and 50 years old in good health and CMV-seronegative. The gene calls are TRBV7-3 and TRBJ2-2; the D is unclear. Sequencing input: PBMCs. DNA for the CDR3: TGTGCCAGCAGCCCGACCGAGGAGAACGGGGAGCTGTTTTTT. Translating gives CASSPTEENGELFF.